The clone carrying this T cell receptor beta chain was seen a few times. PCR involved 60 Vbeta and 13 Jbeta primers. Data came from immunoSEQ multiplex PCR; TCRdb stores just in-frame clones and leaves some out. The table has around 64,000 clones, 55% to 65% seen once. These data belong to a study of cytomegalovirus exposure and HLA in healthy donors. Germline lookup yields CDR1 SEHNR and CDR2 FQNEAQ (reference sequence). This CDR3 has 16 amino acids. Losses at the gene ends were 5 bases for V and 2 bases for J; bases not matched to a gene: 9. Material: PBMCs. The receptor comes from a woman in her fifties or sixties in good health and CMV-seronegative. The chain combines TRBV7-9 with TRBJ2-5; TRBD1 matches at 9 bases. The CDR3 DNA sequence: TGTGCCAGCAGCCCCCGGACAGGGGTTAGTCAAGAGACCCAGTACTTC. It yields the protein CASSPRTGVSQETQYF.